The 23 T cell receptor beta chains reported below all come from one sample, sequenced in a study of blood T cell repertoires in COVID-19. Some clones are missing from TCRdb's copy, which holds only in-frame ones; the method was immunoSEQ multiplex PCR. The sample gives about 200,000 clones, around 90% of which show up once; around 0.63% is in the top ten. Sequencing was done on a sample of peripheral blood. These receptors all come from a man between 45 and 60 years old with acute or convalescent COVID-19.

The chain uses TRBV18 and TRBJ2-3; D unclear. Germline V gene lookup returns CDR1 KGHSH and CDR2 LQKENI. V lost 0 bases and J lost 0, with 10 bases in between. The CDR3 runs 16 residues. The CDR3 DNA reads TGTGCCAGCTCACCACCTCTAGTGGGTAGCACAGATACGCAGTATTTT. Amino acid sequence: CASSPPLVGSTDTQYF.

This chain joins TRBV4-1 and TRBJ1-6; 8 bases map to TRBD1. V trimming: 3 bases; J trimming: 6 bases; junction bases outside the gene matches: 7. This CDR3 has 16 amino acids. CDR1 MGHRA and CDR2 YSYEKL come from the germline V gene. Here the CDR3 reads CASSHRDRGLNSPLHF. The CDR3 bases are TGCGCCAGCAGCCACAGAGACAGGGGTCTTAATTCACCCCTCCACTTT.

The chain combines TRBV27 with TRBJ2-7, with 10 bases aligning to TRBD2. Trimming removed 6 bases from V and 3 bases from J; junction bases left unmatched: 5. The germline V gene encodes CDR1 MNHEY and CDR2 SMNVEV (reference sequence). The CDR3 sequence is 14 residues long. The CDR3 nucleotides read TGTGCCAGCAGCCTAGCGGGGGTGGTCTACGAGCAGTACTTC. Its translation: CASSLAGVVYEQYF.

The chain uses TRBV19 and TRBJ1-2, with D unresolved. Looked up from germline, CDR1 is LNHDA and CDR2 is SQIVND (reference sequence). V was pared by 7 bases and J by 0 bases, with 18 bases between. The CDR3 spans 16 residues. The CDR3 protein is CASTPDLRLPNYGYTF. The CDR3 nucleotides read TGTGCCAGTACCCCCGATTTGAGACTACCTAACTATGGCTACACCTTC.

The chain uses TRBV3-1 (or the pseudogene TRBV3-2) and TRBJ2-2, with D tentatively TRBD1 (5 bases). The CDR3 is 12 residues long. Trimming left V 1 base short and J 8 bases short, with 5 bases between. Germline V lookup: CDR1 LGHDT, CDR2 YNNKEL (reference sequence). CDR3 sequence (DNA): TGTGCCAGCAGCCAAGCAGGGGGGGAGCTGTTTTTT. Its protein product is CASSQAGGELFF.

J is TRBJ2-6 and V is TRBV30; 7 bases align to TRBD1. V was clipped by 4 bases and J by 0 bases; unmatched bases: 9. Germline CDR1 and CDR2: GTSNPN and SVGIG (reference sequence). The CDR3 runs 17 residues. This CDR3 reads CAWIDRTGRSGANVLTF. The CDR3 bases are TGTGCCTGGATTGACAGGACAGGACGCTCTGGGGCCAACGTCCTGACTTTC.

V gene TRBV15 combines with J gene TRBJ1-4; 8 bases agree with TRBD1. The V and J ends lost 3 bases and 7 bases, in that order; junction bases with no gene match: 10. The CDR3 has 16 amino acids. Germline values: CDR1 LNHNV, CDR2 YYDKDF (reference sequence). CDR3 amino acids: CATSRGTGYLREKLFF. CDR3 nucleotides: TGTGCCACCAGCAGGGGGACAGGTTATCTTCGTGAAAAACTGTTTTTT.

The CDR3 nucleotides are TGTGCCAGCAGCTTAGTTGGCGGGAGTGGTGGTGAGCAGTTCTTC. This codes for CASSLVGGSGGEQFF. The V call is TRBV7-2, the J call TRBJ2-1; TRBD2 agrees at 7 bases. The CDR3 sequence is 15 residues long. Per the germline V gene, CDR1 is SGHTA and CDR2 is FQGNSA. V dropped 1 base and J dropped 9; count of bases not matched to a gene: 9.

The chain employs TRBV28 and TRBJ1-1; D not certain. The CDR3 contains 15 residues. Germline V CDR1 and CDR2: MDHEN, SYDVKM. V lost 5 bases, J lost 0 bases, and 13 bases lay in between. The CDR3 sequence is CASSPLAELNTEAFF. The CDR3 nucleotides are TGTGCCAGCAGTCCCCTAGCCGAATTGAACACTGAAGCTTTCTTT.

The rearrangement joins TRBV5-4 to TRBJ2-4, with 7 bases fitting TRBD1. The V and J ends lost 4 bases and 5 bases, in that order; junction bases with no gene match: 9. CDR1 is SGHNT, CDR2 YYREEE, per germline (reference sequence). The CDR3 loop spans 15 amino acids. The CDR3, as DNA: TGTGCCAGCAGCAGCACCCGGGACAGCCAAAACATTCAGTACTTC. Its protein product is CASSSTRDSQNIQYF.

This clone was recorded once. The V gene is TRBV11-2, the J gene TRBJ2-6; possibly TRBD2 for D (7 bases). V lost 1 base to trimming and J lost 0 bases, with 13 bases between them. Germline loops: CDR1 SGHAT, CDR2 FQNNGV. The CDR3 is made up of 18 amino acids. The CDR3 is CASSLGGGHPSGANVLTF. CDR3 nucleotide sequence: TGTGCCAGCAGCTTAGGGGGGGGACACCCCTCTGGGGCCAACGTCCTGACTTTC. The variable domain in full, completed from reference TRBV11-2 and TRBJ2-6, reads EAGVAQSPRYKIIEKRQSVAFWCNPISGHATLYWYQQILGQGPKLLIQFQNNGVVDDSQLPKDRFSAERLKGVDSTLKIQPAKLEDSAVYLCASSLGGGHPSGANVLTFGAGSRLTVL.

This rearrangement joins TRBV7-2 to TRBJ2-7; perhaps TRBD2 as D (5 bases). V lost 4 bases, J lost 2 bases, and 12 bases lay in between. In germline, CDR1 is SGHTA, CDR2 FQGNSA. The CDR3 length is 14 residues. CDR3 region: CASSYGPGTYEQYF. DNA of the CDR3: TGTGCCAGCAGCTATGGGCCCGGGACCTACGAGCAGTACTTC.

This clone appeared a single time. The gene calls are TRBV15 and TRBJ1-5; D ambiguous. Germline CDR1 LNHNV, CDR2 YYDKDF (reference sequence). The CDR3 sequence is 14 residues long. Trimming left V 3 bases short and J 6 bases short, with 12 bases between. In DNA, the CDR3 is TGTGCCACCAGCAGTCTGGGGAGGAGTCAGCCCCAGCATTTT. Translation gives CATSSLGRSQPQHF.

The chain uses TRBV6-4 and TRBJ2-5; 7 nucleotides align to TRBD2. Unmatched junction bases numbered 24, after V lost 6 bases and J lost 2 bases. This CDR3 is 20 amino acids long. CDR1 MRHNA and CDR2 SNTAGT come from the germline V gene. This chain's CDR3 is CASSTRADLASGDEQETQYF. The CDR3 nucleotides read TGTGCCAGCAGCACCAGGGCGGATCTGGCTAGCGGAGATGAGCAAGAGACCCAGTACTTC.

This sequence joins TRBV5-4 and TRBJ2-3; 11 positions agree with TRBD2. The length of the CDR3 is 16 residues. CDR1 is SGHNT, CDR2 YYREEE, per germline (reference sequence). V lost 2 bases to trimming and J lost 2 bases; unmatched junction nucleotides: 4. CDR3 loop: CASSFGTSGFTDTQYF. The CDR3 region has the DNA TGTGCCAGCAGCTTCGGGACTAGCGGATTCACAGATACGCAGTATTTT.

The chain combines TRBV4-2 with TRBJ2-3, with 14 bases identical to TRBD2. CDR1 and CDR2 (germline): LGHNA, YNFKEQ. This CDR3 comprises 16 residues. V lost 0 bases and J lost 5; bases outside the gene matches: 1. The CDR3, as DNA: TGTGCCAGCAGCCAAGAAGGGACTAGCGGGGGAGATACGCAGTATTTT. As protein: CASSQEGTSGGDTQYF.

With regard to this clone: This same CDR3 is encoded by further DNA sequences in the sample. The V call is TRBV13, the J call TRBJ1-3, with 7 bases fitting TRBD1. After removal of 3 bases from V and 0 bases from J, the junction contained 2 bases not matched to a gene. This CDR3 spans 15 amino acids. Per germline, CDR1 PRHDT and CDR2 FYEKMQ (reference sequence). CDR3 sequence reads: CASSLGQFSGNTIYF. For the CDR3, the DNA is TGTGCCAGCAGCTTGGGACAGTTCTCTGGAAACACCATATATTTT. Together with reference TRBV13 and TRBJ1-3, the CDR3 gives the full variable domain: AAGVIQSPRHLIKEKRETATLKCYPIPRHDTVYWYQQGPGQDPQFLISFYEKMQSDKGSIPDRFSAQQFSDYHSELNMSSLELGDSALYFCASSLGQFSGNTIYFGEGSWLTVV.

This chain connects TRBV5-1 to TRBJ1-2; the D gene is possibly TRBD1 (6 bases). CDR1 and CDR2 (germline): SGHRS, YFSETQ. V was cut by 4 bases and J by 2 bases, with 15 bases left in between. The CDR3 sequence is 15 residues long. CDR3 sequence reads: CASSARGQGNYGYTF. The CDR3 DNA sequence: TGCGCCAGCAGCGCCCGTGGGCAGGGGAACTATGGCTACACCTTC.

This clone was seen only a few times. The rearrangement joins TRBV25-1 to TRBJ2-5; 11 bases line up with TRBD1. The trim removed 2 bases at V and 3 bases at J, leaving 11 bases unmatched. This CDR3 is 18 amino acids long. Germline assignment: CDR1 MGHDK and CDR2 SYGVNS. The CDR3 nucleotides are TGTGCCAGCAGTGAAAACTTTTGGGACAGGGGGGAAAAAGAGACCCAGTACTTC. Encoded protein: CASSENFWDRGEKETQYF. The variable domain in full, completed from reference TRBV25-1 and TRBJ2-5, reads EADIYQTPRYLVIGTGKKITLECSQTMGHDKMYWYQQDPGMELHLIHYSYGVNSTEKGDLSSESTVSRIRTEHFPLTLESARPSHTSQYLCASSENFWDRGEKETQYFGPGTRLLVL.

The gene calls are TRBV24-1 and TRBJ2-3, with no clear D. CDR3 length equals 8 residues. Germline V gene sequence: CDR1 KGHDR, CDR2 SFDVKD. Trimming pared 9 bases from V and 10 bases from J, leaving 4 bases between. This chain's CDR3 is CATGPQYF. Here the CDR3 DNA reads TGTGCCACCGGGCCGCAGTATTTT.

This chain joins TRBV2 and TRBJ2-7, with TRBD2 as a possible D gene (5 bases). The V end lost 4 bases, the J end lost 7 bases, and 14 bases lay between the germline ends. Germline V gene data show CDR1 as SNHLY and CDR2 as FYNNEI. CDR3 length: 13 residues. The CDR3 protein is CASSANGVGEQYV. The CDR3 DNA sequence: TGTGCCAGCAGTGCGAACGGGGTCGGTGAGCAGTACGTC.

Here the CDR3 DNA reads TGCGCCAGCAGCCGGGTCGGGGATACGCAGTATTTT. This translates into CASSRVGDTQYF. The chain couples TRBV5-1 to TRBJ2-3; D is uncertain. Looked up from germline, CDR1 is SGHRS and CDR2 is YFSETQ. The CDR3 has 12 amino acids. Trimming shortened V by 4 bases and J by 6 bases, and 9 bases separated the two germline ends.

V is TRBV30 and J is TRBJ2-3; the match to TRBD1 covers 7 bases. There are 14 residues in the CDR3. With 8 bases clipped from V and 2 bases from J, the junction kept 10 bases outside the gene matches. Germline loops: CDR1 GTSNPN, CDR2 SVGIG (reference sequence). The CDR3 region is CAEGIGQDTDTQYF. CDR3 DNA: TGTGCCGAGGGAATAGGACAGGACACAGATACGCAGTATTTT.